The clone carrying this TCR beta chain was seen a few times. Its matching antigen is unknown. These data originate in a study of post-analysis software for immune sequencing data. As for the study in general: Patients with relapsing-remitting, secondary progressive and progressive-relapsing multiple sclerosis courses were all represented. Broader study findings: There were four or five TRBV segments more frequent in patients than controls, and TRBV5-6, TRBV5-1 and TRBV20-1 were among them.

The library was made from cDNA and included unique molecular identifiers. T cells numbering roughly 1 to 10 million yielded roughly 0.5 million cDNA molecules. Each CDR3 protein is one row after TCRdb ran MiXCR on the PCR reads. The table lists around 770,000 distinct CDR3 sequences, around 45% of them singletons, with 4.9% in the top ten. The germline V and J ends were trimmed by 3 bases and 18 bases, with 21 bases remaining between them. This CDR3 region has 14 residues. Germline V CDR1 and CDR2: SGHTA, FQGTGA. This receptor was identified in a girl aged 10-17 years with multiple sclerosis. Specimen: blood. The chain uses TRBV7-3 and TRBJ1-6; no clear D gene. CDR3 sequence (DNA): TGTGCCAGCAGCTTCGACACACCCCATTGTACACCCCACTTT. As protein: CASSFDTPHCTPHF. Using reference TRBV7-3 and TRBJ1-6 for the parts outside the CDR3, the full variable domain is GAGVSQTPSNKVTEKGKYVELRCDPISGHTALYWYRQSLGQGPEFLIYFQGTGAADDSGLPNDRFFAVRPEGSVSTLKIQRTERGDSAVYLCASSFDTPHCTPHFGNGTRLTVT.